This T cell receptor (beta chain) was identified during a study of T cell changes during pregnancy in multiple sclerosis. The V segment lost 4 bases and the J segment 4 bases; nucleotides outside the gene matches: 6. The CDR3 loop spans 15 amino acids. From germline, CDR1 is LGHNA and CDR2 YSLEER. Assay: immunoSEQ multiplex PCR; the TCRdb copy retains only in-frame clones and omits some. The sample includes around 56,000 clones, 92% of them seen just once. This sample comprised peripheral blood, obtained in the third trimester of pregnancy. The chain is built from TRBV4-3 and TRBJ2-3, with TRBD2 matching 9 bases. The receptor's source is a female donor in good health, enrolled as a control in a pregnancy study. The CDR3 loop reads CASSRDSGRSDTQYF. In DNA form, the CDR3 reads TGCGCCAGCAGCCGAGATAGCGGGAGATCAGATACGCAGTATTTT.